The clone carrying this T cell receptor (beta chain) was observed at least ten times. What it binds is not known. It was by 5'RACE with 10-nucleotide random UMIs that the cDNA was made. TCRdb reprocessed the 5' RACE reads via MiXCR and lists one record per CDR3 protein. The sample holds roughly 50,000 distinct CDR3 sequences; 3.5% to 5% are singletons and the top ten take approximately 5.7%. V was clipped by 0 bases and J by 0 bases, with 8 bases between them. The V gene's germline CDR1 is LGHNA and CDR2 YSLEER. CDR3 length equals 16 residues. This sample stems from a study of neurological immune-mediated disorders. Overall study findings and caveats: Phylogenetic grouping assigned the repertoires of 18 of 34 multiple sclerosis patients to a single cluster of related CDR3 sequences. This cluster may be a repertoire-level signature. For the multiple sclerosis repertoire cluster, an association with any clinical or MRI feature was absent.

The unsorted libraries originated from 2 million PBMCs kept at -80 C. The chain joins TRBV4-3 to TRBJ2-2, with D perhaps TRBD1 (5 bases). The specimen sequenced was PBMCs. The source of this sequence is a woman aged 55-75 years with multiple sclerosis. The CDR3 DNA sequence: TGCGCCAGCAGCCAAGAAGCAGGGCCGAACACCGGGGAGCTGTTTTTT. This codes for CASSQEAGPNTGELFF.